This TCR beta chain was found in a study of T cell responses to AZD1222 COVID-19 vaccine. Per the germline V gene, CDR1 is SGDLS and CDR2 is YYNGEE. CDR3 length: 15 residues. V lost 2 bases to trimming and J lost 2 bases; unmatched junction nucleotides: 7. Only a few counts were recorded for this clone. What it binds is not known. The data were produced by immunoSEQ multiplex PCR, yet TCRdb's version contains in-frame clones alone and is incomplete. The sample includes about 180,000 clones, 90% of them seen just once. Regarding the study as a whole: Baseline serology detected seropositivity in only six AZD1222 recipients. Elevations in Spike-specific TCR breadth and depth followed administration of two AZD1222 doses. Spike-spanning, vaccine-associated CD4 TCRs were dominant at 160-218 and 743-854. Sampling that yielded the repertoires occurred only after the peak T cell response.

This sequence was found in an adult in good health. Sequencing used peripheral blood, obtained on day 0 of AZD1222 vaccination. J is TRBJ2-7 and V is TRBV9, with 7 bases that match TRBD2. The CDR3 protein is CASSVSGATTYEQYF. In DNA, the CDR3 is TGTGCCAGCAGCGTCAGCGGGGCGACGACCTACGAGCAGTACTTC.